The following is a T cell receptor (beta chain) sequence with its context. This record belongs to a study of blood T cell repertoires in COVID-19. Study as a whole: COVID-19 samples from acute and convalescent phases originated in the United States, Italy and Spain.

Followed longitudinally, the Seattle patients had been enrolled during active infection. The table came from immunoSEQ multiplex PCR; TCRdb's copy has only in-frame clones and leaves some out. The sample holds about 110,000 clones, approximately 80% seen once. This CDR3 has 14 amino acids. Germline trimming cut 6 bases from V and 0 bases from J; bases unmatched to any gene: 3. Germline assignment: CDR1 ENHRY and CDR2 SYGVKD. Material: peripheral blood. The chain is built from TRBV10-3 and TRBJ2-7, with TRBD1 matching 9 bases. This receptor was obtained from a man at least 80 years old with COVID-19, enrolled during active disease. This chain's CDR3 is CAISRDRDSYEQYF. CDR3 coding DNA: TGTGCCATCAGCCGGGACAGGGACTCCTACGAGCAGTACTTC.